This TCR beta chain was recovered during a study of Graves' ophthalmopathy and Graves' hyperthyroidism (dated by TCRdb to the late 2010s). Study-wide context: Peripheral blood samples were taken at the time of initial diagnosis, before any treatment was given. The study used TCR beta repertoire signatures to distinguish Graves' ophthalmopathy from Graves' hyperthyroidism and to predict progression to ophthalmopathy. In total, some 130 blood samples were TCR-sequenced: some 43 ophthalmopathy, some 75 hyperthyroidism and some 17 hyperthyroidism-to-ophthalmopathy patients. To explore V-J signatures that separate ophthalmopathy from hyperthyroidism, a discovery set of about a hundred patients was enrolled, consisting of 40 to 45 with ophthalmopathy and roughly 59 with stable hyperthyroidism. An independent validation cohort was composed of roughly 18 hyperthyroidism patients and 17 patients who later progressed from hyperthyroidism to ophthalmopathy. In more than five hyperthyroidism patients, the T-cell repertoires found in thyroid tissue were compared with those found in blood. Once sampling was done, hyperthyroidism patients were given methimazole at a starting dose of 30 mg daily, while ophthalmopathy patients were given high-dose intravenous methylprednisolone. The 100 discovery patients were randomly split 7:3 into training and test sets. Overall study results and their limits: In validation, the model predicted ophthalmopathy progression with over 60% sensitivity and roughly 72% specificity; 12 predicted patients were CT-confirmed with GO in a median of roughly 6.8 months. Most of the expanded thyroid clonotypes with a frequency above 0.001 were also detected in blood, and it was suggested that the thyroid immune response may be reflected by blood repertoires. No statistical method was used to set the sample size in advance, and the investigators knew which group each participant was assigned to. In cross-validation, the 13-signature model distinguished ophthalmopathy from stable hyperthyroidism with about 87% sensitivity and roughly 81% specificity, and in the test set the corresponding values were about 80% and 75%.

This clonotype is medium-sized (0.01 to 0.1%) in its sample. No antigen is known for it. The input lacks base qualities; no much larger clone sits a single base away. For repertoire sequencing, the TCR beta CDR3 regions were amplified from RNA transcripts. A first-round RT-PCR used HTBI primers with the Qiagen OneStep RT-PCR kit, followed by a second-round multiplex PCR, size selection and purification. The libraries underwent paired-end sequencing with 100 bp reads on an Illumina HiSeq2000. Per the original workflow: Reads were processed with SOAPnuke, discarding reads with adapters, uncalled bases, mean Phred below 15, or no exact constant-primer or identifier match. COPE v1.2.5 was used to merge the high-quality paired reads. Each unique nucleotide sequence was treated as a clonotype, and MiTCR v1.1 was used to align the clonotypes to the IMGT TRB V, D and J references. The analysis was limited to V-J combinations with a frequency above 0.0001, which together covered around 99% of the repertoires. For each V-J combination, a TCR clonal expansion and chaos score was defined as F50 clonal expansion divided by the chaos observed in the TCRdist matrix. Welch's t-statistics and random forest were used to reduce features to about a dozen V-J combinations, which were fed into a naive Bayes classifier. The similarity between thyroid and blood repertoires was quantified using the Morisita-Horn index. In TCRdb, the public reads were trimmed at Q25 with fastp and aligned with MiXCR, with productive beta chains retained. CDR3 protein sequences are deduplicated, and each keeps its most common genes and DNA. The V and J calls reflect TCRdb's pipeline rather than the authors' work. The sample includes hundreds of thousands of distinct CDR3 sequences, with under 25% observed a single time. 2.5% to 3.5% of the sample lies in the top ten.

Hyperthyroidism was defined as stable when no progression to ophthalmopathy occurred within 18 months of follow-up. Hyperthyroidism patients were newly diagnosed, were aged 18 to 65 years, and had a disease duration under 2 months. Patients were excluded if they had other autoimmune diseases, uncontrolled infections, pregnancy or lactation. Diagnosis was based on clinical symptoms, serum thyroxine, TRAb, thyroid ultrasound and orbital computed tomography. Ficoll-Paque density gradient centrifugation was used to isolate PBMCs from about 10 ml of fresh peripheral blood. Total RNA was extracted with Trizol reagent and quality-checked on an Agilent 2100 Bioanalyzer. The sample comprised peripheral blood. This receptor was taken from a woman aged 18 to 35 with stable Graves' hyperthyroidism. Donor details come from another sample of the same person, matched by shared clones.

The nucleotide sequence reads TGTGCCAGCAGCGTAGGGCAGTCCCCCTCCTACGAGCAGTACTTC. Its translation is CASSVGQSPSYEQYF. This chain is built from TRBV7-8 and TRBJ2-7, with no confidently assigned D gene. The germline V gene provides CDR1 SGHVS and CDR2 FQNEAQ. The CDR3 goes from the cysteine to the phenylalanine over 15 residues. The kept DNA is CDR3 alone, 45 bases in frame from the first base. Relative to germline, V is 5 bases shorter and J is 0 bases shorter, with 14 bases between their ends.